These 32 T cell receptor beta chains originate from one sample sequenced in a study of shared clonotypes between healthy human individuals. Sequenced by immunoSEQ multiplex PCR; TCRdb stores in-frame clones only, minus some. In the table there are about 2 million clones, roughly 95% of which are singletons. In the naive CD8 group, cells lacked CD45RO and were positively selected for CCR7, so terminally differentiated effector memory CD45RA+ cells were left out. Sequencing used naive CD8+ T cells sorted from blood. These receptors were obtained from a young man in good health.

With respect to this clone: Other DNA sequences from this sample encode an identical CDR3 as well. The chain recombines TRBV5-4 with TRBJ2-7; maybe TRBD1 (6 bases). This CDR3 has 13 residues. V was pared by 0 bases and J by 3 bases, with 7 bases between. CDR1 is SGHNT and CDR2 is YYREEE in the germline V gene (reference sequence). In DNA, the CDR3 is TGTGCCAGCAGCTTGGGAGGGGGCTACGAGCAGTACTTC. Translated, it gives CASSLGGGYEQYF.

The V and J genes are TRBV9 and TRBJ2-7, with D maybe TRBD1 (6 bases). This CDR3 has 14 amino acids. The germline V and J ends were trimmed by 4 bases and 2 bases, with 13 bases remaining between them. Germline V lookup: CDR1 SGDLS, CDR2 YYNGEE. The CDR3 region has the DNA TGTGCCAGCAGCCAATTTGACAGGCCCTACGAGCAGTACTTC. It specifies CASSQFDRPYEQYF.

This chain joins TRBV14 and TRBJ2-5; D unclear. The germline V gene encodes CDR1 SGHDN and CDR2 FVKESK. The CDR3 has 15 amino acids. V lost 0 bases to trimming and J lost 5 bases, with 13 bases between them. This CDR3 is CASSQDPAVRETQYF. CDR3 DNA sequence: TGTGCCAGCAGCCAAGACCCCGCCGTCAGGGAGACCCAGTACTTC.

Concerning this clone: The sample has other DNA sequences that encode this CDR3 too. CDR3 region: CASSQTGGNQPQHF. The CDR3 region has the DNA TGTGCCAGCAGTCAGACAGGGGGCAATCAGCCCCAGCATTTT. The genes are TRBV27 and TRBJ1-5, with 8 nucleotides matching TRBD1. Germline V gene lookup returns CDR1 MNHEY and CDR2 SMNVEV (reference sequence). V dropped 5 bases and J dropped 2; count of bases not matched to a gene: 2. The CDR3 extends over 14 amino acids.

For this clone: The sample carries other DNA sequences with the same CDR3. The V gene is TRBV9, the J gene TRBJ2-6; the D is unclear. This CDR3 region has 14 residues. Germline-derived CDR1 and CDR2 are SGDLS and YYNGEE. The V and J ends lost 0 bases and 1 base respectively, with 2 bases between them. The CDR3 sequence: CASSVGSGANVLTF. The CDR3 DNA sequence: TGTGCCAGCAGCGTAGGATCTGGGGCCAACGTCCTGACTTTC.

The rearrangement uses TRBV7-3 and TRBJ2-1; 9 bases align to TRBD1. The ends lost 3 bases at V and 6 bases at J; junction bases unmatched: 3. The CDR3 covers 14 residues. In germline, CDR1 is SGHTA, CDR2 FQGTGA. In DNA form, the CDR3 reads TGTGCCAGCAGCTTCGGGACAGGGAGCAATGAGCAGTTCTTC. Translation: CASSFGTGSNEQFF.

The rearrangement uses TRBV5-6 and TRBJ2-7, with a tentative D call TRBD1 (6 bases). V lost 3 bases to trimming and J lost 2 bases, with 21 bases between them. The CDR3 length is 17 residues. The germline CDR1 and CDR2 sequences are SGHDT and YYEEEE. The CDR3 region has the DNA TGTGCCAGCAGCTCTATCGAACAGGGTTTCGGGGCCTACGAGCAGTACTTC. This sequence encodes CASSSIEQGFGAYEQYF.

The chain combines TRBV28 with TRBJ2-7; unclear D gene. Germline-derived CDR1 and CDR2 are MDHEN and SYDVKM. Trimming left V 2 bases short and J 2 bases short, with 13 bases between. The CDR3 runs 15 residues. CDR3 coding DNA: TGTGCCAGCAGTTTAACGGTGGGCAGCCCCTACGAGCAGTACTTC. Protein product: CASSLTVGSPYEQYF.

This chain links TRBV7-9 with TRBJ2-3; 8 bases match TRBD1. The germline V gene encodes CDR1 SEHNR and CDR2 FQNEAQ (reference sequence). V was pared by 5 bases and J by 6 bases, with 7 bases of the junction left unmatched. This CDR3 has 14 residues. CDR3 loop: CASSPGQGSDTQYF. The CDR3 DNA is TGTGCCAGCAGCCCTGGACAGGGATCCGATACGCAGTATTTT.

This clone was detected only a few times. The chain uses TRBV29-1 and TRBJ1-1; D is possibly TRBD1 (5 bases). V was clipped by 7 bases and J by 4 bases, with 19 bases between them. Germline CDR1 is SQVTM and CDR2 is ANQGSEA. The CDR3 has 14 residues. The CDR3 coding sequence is TGCAGCGGGACGAGCTCGGGACCAAGCACTGAAGCTTTCTTT. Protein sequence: CSGTSSGPSTEAFF.

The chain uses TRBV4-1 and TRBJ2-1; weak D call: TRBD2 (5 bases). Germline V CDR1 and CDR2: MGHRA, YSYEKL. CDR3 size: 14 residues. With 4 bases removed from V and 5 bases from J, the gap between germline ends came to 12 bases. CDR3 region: CASSLLEGNNEQFF. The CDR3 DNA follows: TGCGCCAGCAGCCTACTAGAGGGAAACAATGAGCAGTTCTTC.

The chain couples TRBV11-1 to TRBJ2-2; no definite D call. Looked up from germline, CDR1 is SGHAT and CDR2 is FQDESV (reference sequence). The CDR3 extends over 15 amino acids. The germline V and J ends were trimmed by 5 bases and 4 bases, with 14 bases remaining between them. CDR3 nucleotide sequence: TGTGCCAGCAGCGAAGGCCCAATGGCCACCGGGGAGCTGTTTTTT. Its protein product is CASSEGPMATGELFF.

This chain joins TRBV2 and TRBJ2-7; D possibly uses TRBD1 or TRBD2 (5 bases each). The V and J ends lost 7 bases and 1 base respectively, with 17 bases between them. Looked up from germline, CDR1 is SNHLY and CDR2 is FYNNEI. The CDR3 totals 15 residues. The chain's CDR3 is CASTEWDGNSYEQYF. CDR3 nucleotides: TGTGCCAGCACCGAATGGGACGGTAATTCCTACGAGCAGTACTTC.

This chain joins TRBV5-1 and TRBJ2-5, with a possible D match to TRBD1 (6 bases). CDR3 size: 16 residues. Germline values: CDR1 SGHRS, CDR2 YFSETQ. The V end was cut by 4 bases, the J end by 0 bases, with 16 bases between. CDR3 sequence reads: CASSPVAGAHQETQYF. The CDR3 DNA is TGCGCCAGCAGCCCCGTGGCAGGGGCCCACCAAGAGACCCAGTACTTC.

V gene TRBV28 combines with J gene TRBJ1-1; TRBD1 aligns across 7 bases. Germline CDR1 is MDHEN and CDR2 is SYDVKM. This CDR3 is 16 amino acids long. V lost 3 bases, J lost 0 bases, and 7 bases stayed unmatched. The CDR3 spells CASSFPRQGMNTEAFF. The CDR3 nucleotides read TGTGCCAGCAGTTTTCCCCGACAGGGCATGAACACTGAAGCTTTCTTT.

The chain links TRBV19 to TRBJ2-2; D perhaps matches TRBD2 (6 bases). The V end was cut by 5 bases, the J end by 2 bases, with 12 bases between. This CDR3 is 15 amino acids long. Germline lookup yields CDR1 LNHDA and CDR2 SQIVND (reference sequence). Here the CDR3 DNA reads TGTGCCAGTAGTGCGATGGGACTCAACACCGGGGAGCTGTTTTTT. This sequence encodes CASSAMGLNTGELFF. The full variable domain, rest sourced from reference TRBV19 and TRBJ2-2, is DGGITQSPKYLFRKEGQNVTLSCEQNLNHDAMYWYRQDPGQGLRLIYYSQIVNDFQKGDIAEGYSVSREKKESFPLTVTSAQKNPTAFYLCASSAMGLNTGELFFGEGSRLTVL.

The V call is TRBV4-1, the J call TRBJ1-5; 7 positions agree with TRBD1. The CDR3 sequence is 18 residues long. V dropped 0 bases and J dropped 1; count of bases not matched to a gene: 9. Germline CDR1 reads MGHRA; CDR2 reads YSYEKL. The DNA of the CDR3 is TGCGCCAGCAGCCAAGAATCCCCCAGGGGGTTAAGCAATCAGCCCCAGCATTTT. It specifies CASSQESPRGLSNQPQHF.

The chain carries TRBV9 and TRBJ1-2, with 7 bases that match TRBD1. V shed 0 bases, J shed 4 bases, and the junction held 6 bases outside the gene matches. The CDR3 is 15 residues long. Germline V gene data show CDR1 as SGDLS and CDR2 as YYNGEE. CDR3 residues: CASSVGQGDLYGYTF. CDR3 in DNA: TGTGCCAGCAGCGTAGGGCAGGGGGATCTCTATGGCTACACCTTC.

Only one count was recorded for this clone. The CDR3 coding sequence is TGTGCCAGCAGTTTCTTGGGTGGAAACACCATATATTTT. Translating it yields CASSFLGGNTIYF. The chain combines TRBV27 with TRBJ1-3, with D unresolved. Germline V gene data show CDR1 as MNHEY and CDR2 as SMNVEV (reference sequence). This CDR3 has 13 residues. The ends were cut back, 3 bases at V and 3 bases at J, with 6 bases in the middle.

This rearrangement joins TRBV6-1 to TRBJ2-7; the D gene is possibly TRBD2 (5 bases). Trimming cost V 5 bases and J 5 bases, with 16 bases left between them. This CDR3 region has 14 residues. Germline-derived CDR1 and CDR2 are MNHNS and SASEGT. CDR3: CASSIRKTGNEQYF. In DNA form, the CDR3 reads TGTGCCAGCAGTATTCGTAAGACGGGGAACGAGCAGTACTTC.

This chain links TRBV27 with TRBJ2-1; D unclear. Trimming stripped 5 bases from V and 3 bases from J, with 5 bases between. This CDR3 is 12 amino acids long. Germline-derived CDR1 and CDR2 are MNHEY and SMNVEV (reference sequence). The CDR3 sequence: CASSQNYNEQFF. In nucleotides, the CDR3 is TGTGCCAGCAGTCAGAACTACAATGAGCAGTTCTTC.

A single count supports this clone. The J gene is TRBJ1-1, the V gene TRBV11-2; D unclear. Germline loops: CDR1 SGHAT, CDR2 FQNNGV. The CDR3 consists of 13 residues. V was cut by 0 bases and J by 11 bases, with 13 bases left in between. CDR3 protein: CASSLDIGGAAFF. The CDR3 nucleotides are TGTGCCAGCAGCTTAGATATAGGAGGAGCGGCTTTCTTT.

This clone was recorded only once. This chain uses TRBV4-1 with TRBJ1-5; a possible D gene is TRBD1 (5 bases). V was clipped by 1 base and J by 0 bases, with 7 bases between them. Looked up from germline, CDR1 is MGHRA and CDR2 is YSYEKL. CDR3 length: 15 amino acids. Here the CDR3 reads CASSQGTTSNQPQHF. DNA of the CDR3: TGCGCCAGCAGCCAAGGGACAACTAGCAATCAGCCCCAGCATTTT.

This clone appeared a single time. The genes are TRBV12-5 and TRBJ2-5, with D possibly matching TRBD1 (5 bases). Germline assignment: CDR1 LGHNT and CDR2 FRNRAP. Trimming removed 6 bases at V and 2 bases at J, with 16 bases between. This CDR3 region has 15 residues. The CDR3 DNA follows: TGTGCTAGTGGCCTAGGGCAGGGCAGGCAAGAGACCCAGTACTTC. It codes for CASGLGQGRQETQYF.

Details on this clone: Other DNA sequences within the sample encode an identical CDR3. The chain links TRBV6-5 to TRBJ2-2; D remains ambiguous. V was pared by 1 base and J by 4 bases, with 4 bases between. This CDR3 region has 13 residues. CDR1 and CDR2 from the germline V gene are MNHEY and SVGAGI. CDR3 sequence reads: CASSYYLTGELFF. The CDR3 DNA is TGTGCCAGCAGTTACTATCTCACCGGGGAGCTGTTTTTT.

This CDR3 reads CASSLLFGETQYF. CDR3 DNA: TGTGCCAGCAGTTTATTGTTTGGAGAGACCCAGTACTTC. The J gene is TRBJ2-5, the V gene TRBV27; D is undetermined. V lost 1 base to trimming and J lost 4 bases, with 7 bases between them. Germline V CDR1 and CDR2: MNHEY, SMNVEV (reference sequence). The CDR3 is 13 residues long.

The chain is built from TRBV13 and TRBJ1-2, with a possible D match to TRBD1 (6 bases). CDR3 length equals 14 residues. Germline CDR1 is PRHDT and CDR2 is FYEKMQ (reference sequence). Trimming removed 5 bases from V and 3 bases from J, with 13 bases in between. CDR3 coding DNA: TGTGCCAGCAGCCCCGGGGACACCCACTATGGCTACACCTTC. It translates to CASSPGDTHYGYTF.

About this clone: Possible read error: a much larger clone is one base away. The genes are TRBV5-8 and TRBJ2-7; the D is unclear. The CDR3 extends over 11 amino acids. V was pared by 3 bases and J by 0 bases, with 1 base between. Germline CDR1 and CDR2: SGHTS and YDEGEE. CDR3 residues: CASSYSYEQYF. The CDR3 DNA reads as TGTGCCAGCAGCTACTCCTACGAGCAGTACTTC.

CDR3 bases: TGTGCCAGTAGTATTGCTACAGGGGGCTTTGGTGAAGCTTTCTTT. Protein: CASSIATGGFGEAFF. The chain recombines TRBV19 with TRBJ1-1, with 9 bases identical to TRBD1. The CDR3 spans 15 residues. The germline gives CDR1 LNHDA, CDR2 SQIVND (reference sequence). The J segment lost 7 bases and the V segment lost 3 bases, leaving 9 bases of the junction unmatched.

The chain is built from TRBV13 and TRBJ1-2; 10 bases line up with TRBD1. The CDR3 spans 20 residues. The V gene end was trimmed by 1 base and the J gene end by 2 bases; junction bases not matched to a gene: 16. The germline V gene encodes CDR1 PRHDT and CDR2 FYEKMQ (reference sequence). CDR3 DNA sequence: TGTGCCAGCAGCTTAGTTTCCTACCCGGGACAGGGGCCTGCGAACTATGGCTACACCTTC. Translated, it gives CASSLVSYPGQGPANYGYTF.

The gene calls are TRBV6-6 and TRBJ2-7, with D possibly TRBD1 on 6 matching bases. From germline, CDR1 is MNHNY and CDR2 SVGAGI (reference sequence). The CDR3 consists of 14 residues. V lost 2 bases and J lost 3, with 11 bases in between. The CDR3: CASSYPDSYYEQYF. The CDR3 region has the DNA TGTGCCAGCAGTTACCCGGACAGTTACTACGAGCAGTACTTC.

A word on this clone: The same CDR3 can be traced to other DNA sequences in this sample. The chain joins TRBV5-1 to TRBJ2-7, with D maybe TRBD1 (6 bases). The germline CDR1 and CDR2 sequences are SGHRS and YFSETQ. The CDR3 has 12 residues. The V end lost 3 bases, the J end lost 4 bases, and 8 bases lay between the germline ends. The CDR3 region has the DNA TGCGCCAGCAGCTCTCAGGGGTACGAGCAGTACTTC. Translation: CASSSQGYEQYF. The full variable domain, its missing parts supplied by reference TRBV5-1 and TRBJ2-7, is KAGVTQTPRYLIKTRGQQVTLSCSPISGHRSVSWYQQTPGQGLQFLFEYFSETQRNKGNFPGRFSGRQFSNSRSEMNVSTLELGDSALYLCASSSQGYEQYFGPGTRLTVT.